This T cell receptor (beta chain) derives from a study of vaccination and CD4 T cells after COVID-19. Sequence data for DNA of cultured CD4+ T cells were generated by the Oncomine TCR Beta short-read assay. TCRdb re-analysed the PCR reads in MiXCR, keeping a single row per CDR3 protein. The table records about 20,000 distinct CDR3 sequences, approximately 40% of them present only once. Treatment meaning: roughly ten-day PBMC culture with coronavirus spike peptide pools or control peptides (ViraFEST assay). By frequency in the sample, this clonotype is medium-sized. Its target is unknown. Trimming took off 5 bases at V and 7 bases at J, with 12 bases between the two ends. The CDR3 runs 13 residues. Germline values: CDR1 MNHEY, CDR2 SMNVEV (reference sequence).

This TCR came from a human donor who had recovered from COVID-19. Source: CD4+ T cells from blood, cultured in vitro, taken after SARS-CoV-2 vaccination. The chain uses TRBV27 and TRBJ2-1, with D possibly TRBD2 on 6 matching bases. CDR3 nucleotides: TGTGCCAGCAGTACGGGACTTACGAATGAGCAGTTCTTC. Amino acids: CASSTGLTNEQFF.